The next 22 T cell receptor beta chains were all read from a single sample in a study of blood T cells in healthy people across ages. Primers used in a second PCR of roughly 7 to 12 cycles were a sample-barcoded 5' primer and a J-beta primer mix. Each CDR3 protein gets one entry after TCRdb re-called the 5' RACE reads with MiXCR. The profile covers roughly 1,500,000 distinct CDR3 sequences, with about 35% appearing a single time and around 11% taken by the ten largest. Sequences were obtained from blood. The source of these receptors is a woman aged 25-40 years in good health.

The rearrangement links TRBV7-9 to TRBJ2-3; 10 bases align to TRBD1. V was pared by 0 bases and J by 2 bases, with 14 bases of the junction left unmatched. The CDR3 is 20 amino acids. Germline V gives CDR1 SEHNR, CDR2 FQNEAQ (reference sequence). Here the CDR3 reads CASSLAFGTGDRKDTDTQYF. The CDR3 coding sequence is TGTGCCAGCAGCTTAGCCTTCGGGACAGGGGATCGGAAGGACACAGATACGCAGTATTTT.

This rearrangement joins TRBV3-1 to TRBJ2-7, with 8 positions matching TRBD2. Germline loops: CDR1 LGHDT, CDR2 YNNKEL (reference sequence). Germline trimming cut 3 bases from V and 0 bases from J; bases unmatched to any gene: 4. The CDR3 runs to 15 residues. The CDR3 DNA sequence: TGTGCCAGCAGCCAGGGACTAGAAGTCTCCTACGAGCAGTACTTC. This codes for CASSQGLEVSYEQYF.

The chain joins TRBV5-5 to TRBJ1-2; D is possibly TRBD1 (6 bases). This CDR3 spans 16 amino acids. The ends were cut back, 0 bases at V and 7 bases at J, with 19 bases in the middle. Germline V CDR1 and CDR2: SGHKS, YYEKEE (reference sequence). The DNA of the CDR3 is TGTGCCAGCAGCTTGGTGGGGCCCCGGGGACACAGTGGCTACACCTTC. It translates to CASSLVGPRGHSGYTF.

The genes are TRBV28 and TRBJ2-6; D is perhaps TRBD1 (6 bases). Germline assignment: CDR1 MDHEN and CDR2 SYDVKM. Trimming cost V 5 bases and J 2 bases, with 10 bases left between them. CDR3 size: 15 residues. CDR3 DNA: TGTGCCAGCAGTATCAGGGGTACTGGGGCCAACGTCCTGACTTTC. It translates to CASSIRGTGANVLTF.

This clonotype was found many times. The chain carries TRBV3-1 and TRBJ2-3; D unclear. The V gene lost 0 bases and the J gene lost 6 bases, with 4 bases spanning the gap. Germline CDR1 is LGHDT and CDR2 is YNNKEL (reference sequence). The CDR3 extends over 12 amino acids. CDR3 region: CASSQDTDTQYF. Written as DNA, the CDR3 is TGTGCCAGCAGCCAAGATACCGATACGCAGTATTTT.

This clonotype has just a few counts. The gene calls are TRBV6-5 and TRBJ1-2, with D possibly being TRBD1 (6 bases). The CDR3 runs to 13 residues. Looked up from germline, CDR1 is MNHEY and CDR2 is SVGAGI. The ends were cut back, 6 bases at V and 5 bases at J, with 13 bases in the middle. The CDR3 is CASREDSDYGYTF. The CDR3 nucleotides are TGTGCCAGCAGAGAGGACAGTGATTATGGCTACACCTTC.

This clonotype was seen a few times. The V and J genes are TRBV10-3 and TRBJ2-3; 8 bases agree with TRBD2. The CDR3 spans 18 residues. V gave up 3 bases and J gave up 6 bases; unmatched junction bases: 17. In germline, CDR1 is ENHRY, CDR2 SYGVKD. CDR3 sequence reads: CAISDLLFGLAPGDTQYF. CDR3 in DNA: TGTGCCATCAGTGACCTATTGTTCGGACTAGCCCCCGGGGATACGCAGTATTTT.

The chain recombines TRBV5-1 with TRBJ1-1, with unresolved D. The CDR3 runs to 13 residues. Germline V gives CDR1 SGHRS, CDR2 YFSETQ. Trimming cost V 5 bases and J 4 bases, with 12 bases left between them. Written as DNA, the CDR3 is TGCGCCAGCAGGATGATCGCGGGCACTGAAGCTTTCTTT. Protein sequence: CASRMIAGTEAFF.

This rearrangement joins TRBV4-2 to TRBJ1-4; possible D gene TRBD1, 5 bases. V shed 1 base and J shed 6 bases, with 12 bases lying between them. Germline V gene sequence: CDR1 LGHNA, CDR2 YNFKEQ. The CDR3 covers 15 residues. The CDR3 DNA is TGTGCCAGCAGCCAAGCGAACGGCAGGGATGAAAAACTGTTTTTT. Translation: CASSQANGRDEKLFF.

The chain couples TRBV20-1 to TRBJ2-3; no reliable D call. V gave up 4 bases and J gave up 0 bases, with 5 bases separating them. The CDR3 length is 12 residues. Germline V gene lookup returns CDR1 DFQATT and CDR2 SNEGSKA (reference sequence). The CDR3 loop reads CSAMDSTDTQYF. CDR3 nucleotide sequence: TGCAGTGCTATGGATAGCACAGATACGCAGTATTTT.

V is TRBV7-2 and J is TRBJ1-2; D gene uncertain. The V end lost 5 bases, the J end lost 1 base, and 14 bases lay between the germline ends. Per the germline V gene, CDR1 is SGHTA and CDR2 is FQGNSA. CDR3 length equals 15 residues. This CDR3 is CTSSLTGEFNYGYTF. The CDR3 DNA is TGTACCAGCAGCCTCACCGGGGAGTTTAACTATGGCTACACCTTC.

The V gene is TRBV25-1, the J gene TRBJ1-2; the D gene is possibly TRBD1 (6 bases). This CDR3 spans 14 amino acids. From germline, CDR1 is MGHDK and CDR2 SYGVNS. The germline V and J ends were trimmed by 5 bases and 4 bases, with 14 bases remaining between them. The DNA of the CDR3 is TGTGCCAGCAGTCGACGGGGGCAAAGCTATGGCTACACCTTC. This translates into CASSRRGQSYGYTF.

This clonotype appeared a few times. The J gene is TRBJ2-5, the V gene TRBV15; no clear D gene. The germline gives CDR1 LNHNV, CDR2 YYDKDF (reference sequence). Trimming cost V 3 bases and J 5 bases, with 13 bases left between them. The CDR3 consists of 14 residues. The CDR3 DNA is TGTGCCACCAGCAGCCGGGCAGGCGAGGAGACCCAGTACTTC. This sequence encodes CATSSRAGEETQYF.

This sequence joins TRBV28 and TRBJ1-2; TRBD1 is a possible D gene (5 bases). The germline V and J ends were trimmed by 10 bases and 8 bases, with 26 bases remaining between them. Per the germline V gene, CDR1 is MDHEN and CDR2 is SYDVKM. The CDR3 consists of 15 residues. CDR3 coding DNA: TGTGCCACCTGTCTCCCAGGGAAAGGGTTAGAGGGCTACACCTTC. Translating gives CATCLPGKGLEGYTF.

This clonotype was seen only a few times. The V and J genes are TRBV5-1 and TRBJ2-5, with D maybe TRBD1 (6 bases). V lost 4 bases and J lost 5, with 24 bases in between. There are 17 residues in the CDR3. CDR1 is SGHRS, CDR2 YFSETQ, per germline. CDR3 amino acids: CASSHGWATGMEETQYF. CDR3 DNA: TGCGCCAGCAGCCACGGGTGGGCCACAGGGATGGAGGAGACCCAGTACTTC.

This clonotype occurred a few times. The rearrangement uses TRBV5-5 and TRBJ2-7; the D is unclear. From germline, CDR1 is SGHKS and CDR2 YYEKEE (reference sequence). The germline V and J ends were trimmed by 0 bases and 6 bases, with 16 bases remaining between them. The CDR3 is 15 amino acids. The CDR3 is CASSLVVRAVLEQYF. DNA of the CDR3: TGTGCCAGCAGCTTGGTCGTGCGAGCAGTCCTCGAGCAGTACTTC.

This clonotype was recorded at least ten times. CDR3: CATSDPSGWDKNIQYF. CDR3 bases: TGTGCCACCAGTGACCCCTCGGGTTGGGACAAAAACATTCAGTACTTC. The chain joins TRBV24-1 to TRBJ2-4; D not resolved. Germline V gene lookup returns CDR1 KGHDR and CDR2 SFDVKD. The V end was cut by 4 bases, the J end by 3 bases, with 15 bases between. This CDR3 region has 16 residues.

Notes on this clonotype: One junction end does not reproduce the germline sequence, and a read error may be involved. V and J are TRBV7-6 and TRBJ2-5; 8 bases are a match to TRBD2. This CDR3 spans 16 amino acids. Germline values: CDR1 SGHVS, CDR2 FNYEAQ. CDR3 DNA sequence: TGTACCAGCAGCCCCGTGGGCGGGGGGCCGAAAGAGACCCAGTACTTC. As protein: CTSSPVGGGPKETQYF.

DNA of the CDR3: TGTGCCAGCAGCTTGAGGGGGGCCCACAATGAGCAGTTCTTC. This gives the protein CASSLRGAHNEQFF. The chain is built from TRBV5-4 and TRBJ2-1, with D perhaps being TRBD1 or TRBD2 (6 bases each). Germline values: CDR1 SGHNT, CDR2 YYREEE (reference sequence). This CDR3 contains 14 residues. The ends were cut back, 1 base at V and 5 bases at J, with 10 bases in the middle.

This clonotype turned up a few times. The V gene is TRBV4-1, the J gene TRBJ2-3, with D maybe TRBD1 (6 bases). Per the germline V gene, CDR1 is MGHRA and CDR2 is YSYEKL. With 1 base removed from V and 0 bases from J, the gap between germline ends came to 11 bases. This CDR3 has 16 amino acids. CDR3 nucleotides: TGCGCCAGCAGCCAAGTGGGACATCCCAGCACAGATACGCAGTATTTT. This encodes CASSQVGHPSTDTQYF.

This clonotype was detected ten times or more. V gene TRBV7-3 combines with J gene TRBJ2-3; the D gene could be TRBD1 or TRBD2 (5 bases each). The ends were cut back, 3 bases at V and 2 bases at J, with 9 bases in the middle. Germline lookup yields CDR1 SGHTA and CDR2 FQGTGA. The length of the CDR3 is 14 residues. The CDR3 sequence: CASSFTGPTDTQYF. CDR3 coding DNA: TGTGCCAGCAGCTTTACGGGACCCACAGATACGCAGTATTTT.

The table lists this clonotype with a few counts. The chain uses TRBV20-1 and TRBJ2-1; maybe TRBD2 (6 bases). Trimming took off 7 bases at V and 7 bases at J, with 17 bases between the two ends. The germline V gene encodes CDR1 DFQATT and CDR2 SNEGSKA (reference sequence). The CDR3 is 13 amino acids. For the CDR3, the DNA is TGCAGTGTTGGTAGTGATCGGGGGAATGAGCAGTTCTTC. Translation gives CSVGSDRGNEQFF.